This T cell receptor (beta chain) was identified during a study of blood T cell repertoires in COVID-19. Study details: Whether acute or convalescent, the COVID-19 samples came from the United States, Italy and Spain. T cells, B-cell-depleted T cells, or PBMCs provided the cDNA or gDNA that served as material.

The CDR3 is 14 amino acids. Germline V lookup: CDR1 MDHEN, CDR2 SYDVKM. V lost 4 bases, J lost 2 bases, and 9 bases lay in between. In the study's own analysis: How many nucleated cells were present was estimated from reference gene primer amplification. Method: immunoSEQ multiplex PCR; TCRdb's copy keeps in-frame clones and lacks some. The D gene and trimming were derived from the DNA, and the V and J assignments and clone size from that table. The sample lists more than 110,000 clones; about four fifths were seen once. The chain uses TRBV28 and TRBJ1-3, with D possibly TRBD1 on 6 matching bases. Sequenced material: peripheral blood. The sequence was collected from a human donor in a cohort sampled during active COVID-19. The CDR3 DNA reads TGTGCCAGCAGTTCTCAGGGGACTGGAAACACCATATATTTT. The encoded protein is CASSSQGTGNTIYF.